This entry lists 25 T cell receptor beta chains sequenced from one sample in a study of T cells in Graves' hyperthyroidism and ophthalmopathy. Researchers took RNA transcripts and amplified the TCR beta CDR3 regions from them. HTBI primers were used for first-round RT-PCR of the TCR CDR3. TCRdb re-derived calls from the multiplex PCR reads in MiXCR, one entry per CDR3 protein. The table has approximately 600,000 distinct CDR3 sequences, about a fifth seen once; the top ten hold approximately 30%. The sample consisted of blood. These receptors came from a man in his thirties or forties with Graves' ophthalmopathy.

This clonotype was picked up a small number of times. The gene calls are TRBV30 and TRBJ2-1; 12 bases line up with TRBD2. The germline CDR1 and CDR2 sequences are GTSNPN and SVGIG (reference sequence). The CDR3 is made up of 17 amino acids. Germline trimming cut 0 bases from V and 4 bases from J; bases unmatched to any gene: 7. CDR3 nucleotides: TGTGCCTGGAGTGTCACCCTCACTAGCGGGAGGTACAATGAGCAGTTCTTC. This translates into CAWSVTLTSGRYNEQFF.

This clonotype was seen ten or more times. This chain uses TRBV20-1 with TRBJ2-3; TRBD2 agrees at 10 bases. Germline CDR1 reads DFQATT; CDR2 reads SNEGSKA (reference sequence). V dropped 4 bases and J dropped 6; count of bases not matched to a gene: 10. The CDR3 spans 15 residues. CDR3 nucleotide sequence: TGCAGTGCTACGTCTACTAGCGGGGTTTTGGATACGCAGTATTTT. This sequence encodes CSATSTSGVLDTQYF.

This clonotype was counted many times. The chain couples TRBV28 to TRBJ2-1; D assignment may be TRBD1 or TRBD2 (6 bases each). The CDR3 is made up of 16 amino acids. The germline V and J ends were trimmed by 5 bases and 3 bases, with 17 bases remaining between them. Germline assignment: CDR1 MDHEN and CDR2 SYDVKM. In nucleotides, the CDR3 is TGTGCCAGCAGTCCCCCGGGGGCGGGGCACTACAATGAGCAGTTCTTC. This encodes CASSPPGAGHYNEQFF. The full variable domain, its missing parts supplied by reference TRBV28 and TRBJ2-1, is DVKVTQSSRYLVKRTGEKVFLECVQDMDHENMFWYRQDPGLGLRLIYFSYDVKMKEKGDIPEGYSVSREKKERFSLILESASTNQTSMYLCASSPPGAGHYNEQFFGPGTRLTVL.

This clonotype was recorded at least ten times. V and J are TRBV30 and TRBJ2-7; 8 nucleotides align to TRBD1. The V segment lost 5 bases and the J segment 6 bases; nucleotides outside the gene matches: 12. CDR3 length: 14 amino acids. CDR1 is GTSNPN, CDR2 SVGIG, per germline (reference sequence). The CDR3 coding sequence is TGTGCCTGGGGTACCGGACAGGGACCGAGCGAGCAGTACTTC. It yields the protein CAWGTGQGPSEQYF.

In its sample, this clonotype was seen a few times. V is TRBV4-1 and J is TRBJ1-2, with D unresolved. The CDR3 has 15 amino acids. Between the trimmed V and J ends, which lost 0 bases and 8 bases, there was a span of 16 bases. Germline loops: CDR1 MGHRA, CDR2 YSYEKL. CDR3 coding DNA: TGCGCCAGCAGCCAAGATCAAGCGGGTCTAGGGGGCTACACCTTC. Amino acids: CASSQDQAGLGGYTF.

The rearrangement joins TRBV4-3 to TRBJ2-1; the D call may be TRBD1 or TRBD2 (5 bases each). The CDR3 is made up of 14 amino acids. From germline, CDR1 is LGHNA and CDR2 YSLEER. V was pared by 0 bases and J by 14 bases, with 17 bases between. The CDR3 sequence: CASSQDKGRVEEFF. The CDR3 DNA reads TGCGCCAGCAGCCAAGATAAGGGCAGGGTGGAGGAGTTCTTC.

The sample holds a few counts of this clonotype. The chain couples TRBV28 to TRBJ2-2; 8 nucleotides agree with TRBD2. The V segment lost 6 bases and the J segment 0 bases; nucleotides outside the gene matches: 6. The CDR3 runs to 16 residues. Germline V gives CDR1 MDHEN, CDR2 SYDVKM. The chain's CDR3 is CASRPWREANTGELFF. CDR3 DNA sequence: TGTGCCAGCAGGCCCTGGCGGGAGGCGAACACCGGGGAGCTGTTTTTT.

The V gene is TRBV12-3 or TRBV12-4, the J gene TRBJ2-5; the match to TRBD2 covers 14 bases. This CDR3 region has 16 residues. V shed 6 bases and J 5 bases; nucleotides not matched to a gene: 8. The CDR3: CASSPTSGRAGETQYF. The CDR3 DNA sequence: TGTGCCAGCAGCCCGACTAGCGGGAGGGCCGGTGAGACCCAGTACTTC.

The table lists this clonotype with a few counts. The rearrangement joins TRBV7-9 to TRBJ1-4; no clear D gene. Trimming took 4 bases from V and 7 from J, leaving 16 bases between them. This CDR3 spans 15 amino acids. Germline CDR1 reads SEHNR; CDR2 reads FQNEAQ (reference sequence). The CDR3 spells CASSYRNGVSEKLFF. The CDR3 nucleotides are TGTGCCAGCAGCTACCGCAACGGGGTTAGTGAAAAACTGTTTTTT. The full variable domain, completed using reference TRBV7-9 and TRBJ1-4, is DTGVSQNPRHKITKRGQNVTFRCDPISEHNRLYWYRQTLGQGPEFLTYFQNEAQLEKSRLLSDRFSAERPKGSFSTLEIQRTEQGDSAMYLCASSYRNGVSEKLFFGSGTQLSVL.

This chain uses TRBV5-6 with TRBJ2-3; 9 positions agree with TRBD2. Unmatched junction bases numbered 11, after V lost 2 bases and J lost 7 bases. There are 16 residues in the CDR3. Germline CDR1 SGHDT, CDR2 YYEEEE. CDR3 loop: CASSFGREGRRHTQYF. CDR3 nucleotides: TGTGCCAGCAGCTTCGGGCGGGAGGGCCGACGGCATACGCAGTATTTT.

The table lists this clonotype with a few counts. The chain employs TRBV10-3 and TRBJ2-5; D possibly matches TRBD1 or TRBD2 (5 bases each). The CDR3 runs 13 residues. V was cut by 6 bases and J by 4 bases, with 12 bases left in between. Germline V gene data show CDR1 as ENHRY and CDR2 as SYGVKD. CDR3 residues: CAISPGAVETQYF. CDR3 DNA: TGTGCCATCAGCCCCGGGGCCGTAGAGACCCAGTACTTC.

A single count supports this clonotype. This sequence joins TRBV29-1 and TRBJ1-2; the D is unclear. The V end lost 2 bases, the J end lost 8 bases, and 9 bases lay between the germline ends. CDR3 size: 11 residues. Germline V gene sequence: CDR1 SQVTM, CDR2 ANQGSEA. The DNA of the CDR3 is TGCAGCGTTGAACATAGGGAAGGCTACACCTTC. Its protein product is CSVEHREGYTF.

In its sample, this clonotype was seen a few times. For the CDR3, the DNA is TGTGCCAGCAGTTTTAACCGGGGTGAAGCTTTCTTT. Translated, it gives CASSFNRGEAFF. The gene calls are TRBV12-3 or TRBV12-4 and TRBJ1-1; no clear D. V was pared by 3 bases and J by 7 bases, with 9 bases between. This CDR3 has 12 amino acids.

V is TRBV9 and J is TRBJ2-5; D gene ambiguous. Germline loops: CDR1 SGDLS, CDR2 YYNGEE. The CDR3 runs to 12 residues. V was clipped by 3 bases and J by 7 bases, with 10 bases between them. The DNA of the CDR3 is TGTGCCAGCAGCGGCCTGGATGGGACCCAGTACTTC. Protein sequence: CASSGLDGTQYF.

The chain couples TRBV4-3 to TRBJ1-4; D perhaps matches TRBD1 (5 bases). Germline CDR1 is LGHNA and CDR2 is YSLEER. The V end was cut by 4 bases, the J end by 8 bases, with 17 bases between. CDR3 length: 15 amino acids. CDR3 bases: TGCGCCAGCAGCCCCCCCGGGACTAGAGGCGAAAAACTGTTTTTT. This encodes CASSPPGTRGEKLFF.

CDR3 amino acids: CAIRNTYEQYF. The CDR3 nucleotides are TGTGCCATCAGGAATACCTACGAGCAGTACTTC. The chain links TRBV10-3 to TRBJ2-7; D is unresolved. CDR3 size: 11 residues. The germline V and J ends were trimmed by 6 bases and 2 bases, with 5 bases remaining between them. Germline V lookup: CDR1 ENHRY, CDR2 SYGVKD.

This clonotype was counted a few times. The chain joins TRBV7-9 to TRBJ2-7; 10 nucleotides agree with TRBD2. CDR1 is SEHNR and CDR2 is FQNEAQ in the germline V gene (reference sequence). This CDR3 spans 19 amino acids. Unmatched junction bases numbered 20, after V lost 5 bases and J lost 4 bases. CDR3 region: CASSIGGLAGAVIGYEQYF. DNA of the CDR3: TGTGCCAGCAGCATTGGGGGGCTAGCGGGGGCTGTGATTGGATACGAGCAGTACTTC.

The table lists this clonotype with a few counts. The CDR3 DNA sequence: TGTGCCAGCAGCTTGGCCGGGACACTTAACAATGAGCAGTTCTTC. It specifies CASSLAGTLNNEQFF. The gene calls are TRBV7-6 and TRBJ2-1, with D tentatively TRBD1 (6 bases). Trimming took off 3 bases at V and 5 bases at J, with 14 bases between the two ends. Per germline, CDR1 SGHVS and CDR2 FNYEAQ. The CDR3 has 15 residues.

A remark on this clonotype: Being one base from a much bigger clone, this may be a read error. The chain combines TRBV5-1 with TRBJ2-1; a weak D match, TRBD2 (5 bases). V was pared by 5 bases and J by 0 bases, with 12 bases between. CDR1 and CDR2 (germline): SGHRS, YFSETQ. The CDR3 sequence is 15 residues long. CDR3: CASRQDFSSYNEQFF. The CDR3 DNA follows: TGCGCCAGCAGGCAGGACTTCAGCTCCTACAATGAGCAGTTCTTC. Drawing the rest from reference TRBV5-1 and TRBJ2-1, the complete variable domain is KAGVTQTPRYLIKTRGQQVTLSCSPISGHRSVSWYQQTPGQGLQFLFEYFSETQRNKGNFPGRFSGRQFSNSRSEMNVSTLELGDSALYLCASRQDFSSYNEQFFGPGTRLTVL.

In the case of this clonotype: The conserved final phenylalanine or tryptophan is absent from the CDR3, which likely points to a read error. V is TRBV15 and J is TRBJ2-1, with a tentative D call TRBD2 (5 bases). The V end lost 1 base, the J end lost 0 bases, and 10 bases lay between the germline ends. The CDR3 has 16 residues. CDR1 and CDR2 (germline): LNHNV, YYDKDF (reference sequence). DNA for the CDR3: TGTGCCACCAGCAGAGGAGGGATAAGCTCCTACAATGAGCAGTTCTCC. Encoded protein: CATSRGGISSYNEQFS.

The chain carries TRBV12-3 or TRBV12-4 and TRBJ2-7, with 10 bases aligning to TRBD2. CDR3 length equals 15 residues. With V trimmed by 4 bases and J by 1 base, 4 bases remained unmatched. This chain's CDR3 is CASSSLSGGSYEQYF. CDR3 sequence (DNA): TGTGCCAGCAGTTCCCTTAGCGGGGGGTCCTACGAGCAGTACTTC.

The chain carries TRBV7-9 and TRBJ2-7; D is undetermined. Germline assignment: CDR1 SEHNR and CDR2 FQNEAQ (reference sequence). Trimming cost V 5 bases and J 2 bases, with 13 bases left between them. The CDR3 covers 14 residues. DNA of the CDR3: TGTGCCAGCAGCCCAGCATCCCACGCCTACGAGCAGTACTTC. Translated, it gives CASSPASHAYEQYF.

This clonotype was recorded a few times. The genes are TRBV27 and TRBJ1-2; D is uncertain. The V end lost 3 bases, the J end lost 8 bases, and 10 bases lay between the germline ends. There are 12 residues in the CDR3. Germline CDR1 MNHEY, CDR2 SMNVEV (reference sequence). CDR3 nucleotides: TGTGCCAGCAGTTTGGGAGGGTTGGGCTACACCTTC. It yields the protein CASSLGGLGYTF.

This clonotype was detected ten times or more. The chain carries TRBV6-6 and TRBJ1-5; TRBD1 matches 8 bases. This CDR3 contains 18 residues. CDR1 is MNHNY and CDR2 is SVGAGI in the germline V gene (reference sequence). The J segment lost 0 bases and the V segment lost 0 bases, leaving 7 bases of the junction unmatched. In DNA, the CDR3 is TGTGCCAGCAGTTACTCGATCAGGGGGCGTTATAGCAATCAGCCCCAGCATTTT. Translating gives CASSYSIRGRYSNQPQHF.

There are a few counts of this clonotype. V and J are TRBV14 and TRBJ2-7, with TRBD1 matching 10 bases. The CDR3 spans 16 residues. With V trimmed by 4 bases and J by 6 bases, 12 bases remained unmatched. The germline CDR1 and CDR2 sequences are SGHDN and FVKESK. Here the CDR3 reads CASSPLSGTGEVEQYF. DNA for the CDR3: TGTGCCAGCAGCCCCTTATCCGGGACAGGGGAGGTCGAGCAGTACTTC.